This TCR beta chain was observed in a study of OX40 agonist ivuxolimab in advanced cancers. At the level of the study: The dose-escalation cohort was roughly 84% male, with a mean age of about 56 years, ranging about 20 to 85. Study results and caveats: At 0.1 to 3.0 mg/kg, CD4+ and CD8+ blood T cells expanded clonally by week 6.

Germline V gene sequence: CDR1 ENHRY, CDR2 SYGVKD. The V and J ends lost 7 bases and 2 bases respectively, with 18 bases between them. The CDR3 covers 17 residues. As concerns this clone: Its specificity is unknown.

Libraries were prepared by immunoSEQ multiplex PCR; TCRdb keeps only in-frame clonotypes and omits some of them. Of about 66,000 clones listed, roughly 73% are singletons. The sequence came from an adult with an advanced solid tumor such as melanoma, head and neck, liver or kidney cancer. The genes are TRBV10-3 and TRBJ2-6, with D maybe TRBD1 (6 bases). The sample here was CD4+ or CD8+ T cells sorted from blood, taken in a trial of the OX40 agonist ivuxolimab. CDR3 DNA sequence: TGTGCCATCAAGTCCCAGGGGTCTAGTACTGGGGCCAACGTCCTGACTTTC. The encoded protein is CAIKSQGSSTGANVLTF.